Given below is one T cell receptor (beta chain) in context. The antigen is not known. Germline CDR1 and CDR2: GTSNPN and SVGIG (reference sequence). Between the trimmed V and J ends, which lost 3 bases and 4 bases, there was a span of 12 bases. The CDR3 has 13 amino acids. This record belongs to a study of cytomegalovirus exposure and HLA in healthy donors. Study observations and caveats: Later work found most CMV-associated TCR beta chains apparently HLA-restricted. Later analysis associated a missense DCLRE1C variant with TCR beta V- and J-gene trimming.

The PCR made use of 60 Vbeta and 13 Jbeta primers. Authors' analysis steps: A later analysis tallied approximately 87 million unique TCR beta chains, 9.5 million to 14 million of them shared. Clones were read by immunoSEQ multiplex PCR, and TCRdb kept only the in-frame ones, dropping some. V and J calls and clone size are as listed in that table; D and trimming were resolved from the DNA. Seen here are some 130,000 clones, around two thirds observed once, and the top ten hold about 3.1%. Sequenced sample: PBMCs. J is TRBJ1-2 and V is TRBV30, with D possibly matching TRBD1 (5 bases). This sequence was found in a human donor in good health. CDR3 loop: CAWRAGWSYGYTF. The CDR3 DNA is TGTGCCTGGAGGGCAGGGTGGAGCTATGGCTACACCTTC. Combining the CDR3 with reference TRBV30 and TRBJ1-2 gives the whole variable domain SQTIHQWPATLVQPVGSPLSLECTVEGTSNPNLYWYRQAAGRGLQLLFYSVGIGQISSEVPQNLSASRPQDRQFILSSKKLLLSDSGFYLCAWRAGWSYGYTFGSGTRLTVV.